These 17 T cell receptor beta chains were sequenced from one sample in a study of shared clonotypes between healthy human individuals. Produced via immunoSEQ multiplex PCR; TCRdb's table is partial and in-frame only. Here the sample spans some 980,000 clones, 70% to 85% being singletons. Sequencing was performed on memory CD4+ T cells sorted from blood. The subset here: CD45RA-negative fraction. These receptors all stem from a man younger than 30 in good health.

The CDR3 loop is CASSVSTGYEQYF. The CDR3, as DNA: TGTGCCAGCAGTGTGTCGACAGGCTACGAGCAGTACTTC. The J gene is TRBJ2-5, the V gene TRBV6-5; tentatively, D is TRBD1 (6 bases). The J call may not be correct, given that the DNA end is closer to TRBJ2-7. The germline V gene encodes CDR1 MNHEY and CDR2 SVGAGI. The CDR3 is made up of 13 amino acids.

The rearrangement joins TRBV5-4 to TRBJ2-7; 10 bases fit TRBD2. The CDR3 has 14 amino acids. Trimming at V came to 1 base and at J to 7 bases, leaving 5 bases not matched to a gene. Germline V gives CDR1 SGHNT, CDR2 YYREEE (reference sequence). This CDR3 is CASSLLAGVEEQYF. For the CDR3, the DNA is TGTGCCAGCAGCTTGCTAGCGGGAGTTGAAGAGCAGTACTTC.

The V gene is TRBV18, the J gene TRBJ1-5; perhaps TRBD1 as D (6 bases). In germline, CDR1 is KGHSH, CDR2 LQKENI. V was trimmed by 3 bases and J by 6 bases, leaving 18 bases between them. The CDR3 loop spans 16 amino acids. The CDR3 reads CASSPMGQGGGQPQHF. Here the CDR3 DNA reads TGTGCCAGCTCACCCATGGGGCAGGGAGGGGGTCAGCCCCAGCATTTT.

The chain employs TRBV6-5 and TRBJ2-7; D is perhaps TRBD1 (7 bases). V lost 1 base to trimming and J lost 3 bases, with 10 bases between them. The CDR3 consists of 14 residues. Germline V gene sequence: CDR1 MNHEY, CDR2 SVGAGI. This CDR3 is CASSYLQGGYEQYF. CDR3 coding DNA: TGTGCCAGCAGTTACTTGCAGGGGGGCTACGAGCAGTACTTC.

The chain couples TRBV5-5 to TRBJ2-7; tentative D call: TRBD2 (5 bases). Trimming took 2 bases from V and 0 from J, leaving 18 bases between them. CDR1 SGHKS and CDR2 YYEKEE come from the germline V gene (reference sequence). The CDR3 totals 17 residues. CDR3 coding DNA: TGTGCCAGCAGCTTTCTACCTACGGGGTTGAGCTCCTACGAGCAGTACTTC. It yields the protein CASSFLPTGLSSYEQYF.

This rearrangement joins TRBV14 to TRBJ2-7, with D perhaps assigned TRBD1 or TRBD2 (5 bases each). The CDR3 totals 14 residues. The V end was cut by 1 base, the J end by 6 bases, with 13 bases between. Germline CDR1 and CDR2: SGHDN and FVKESK. CDR3 nucleotide sequence: TGTGCCAGCAGCCAAGCCGGCGGGCAGGGCGAGCAGTACTTC. Its protein is CASSQAGGQGEQYF.

The chain recombines TRBV5-1 with TRBJ1-6; D gene uncertain. V was shortened by 1 base and J by 7 bases, with 12 bases between the two germline ends. Germline CDR1 SGHRS, CDR2 YFSETQ. The CDR3 totals 15 residues. The CDR3 sequence: CASSLTSQINSPLHF. The CDR3 DNA is TGCGCCAGCAGCTTGACATCTCAGATCAATTCACCCCTCCACTTT.

The chain is built from TRBV11-3 and TRBJ1-1; D perhaps matches TRBD1 (5 bases). The V end was cut by 4 bases, the J end by 3 bases, with 9 bases between. This CDR3 is built from 13 residues. Looked up from germline, CDR1 is SGHNT and CDR2 is YENEEA. In nucleotides, the CDR3 is TGTGCCAGCAGCTCCGGGGGGTACACTGAAGCTTTCTTT. Translating it yields CASSSGGYTEAFF.

V usage is TRBV11-1 and J usage is TRBJ1-6, with D unresolved. V was pared by 5 bases and J by 7 bases, with 15 bases between. Germline V lookup: CDR1 SGHAT, CDR2 FQDESV (reference sequence). The CDR3 has 15 amino acids. This chain's CDR3 is CASSASYLQNSPLHF. The CDR3 DNA follows: TGTGCCAGCAGCGCGTCATATTTACAGAATTCACCCCTCCACTTT.

V and J are TRBV30 and TRBJ1-6; TRBD1 might be the D (5 bases). The CDR3 consists of 14 residues. The V end was cut by 3 bases, the J end by 12 bases, with 18 bases between. CDR1 GTSNPN and CDR2 SVGIG come from the germline V gene (reference sequence). The CDR3 nucleotides read TGTGCCTGGAGATTCACAGGACTAACGGGACCCCTCCACTTT. This sequence encodes CAWRFTGLTGPLHF.

This rearrangement joins TRBV5-1 to TRBJ2-5; no firm D call. The V end was cut by 1 base, the J end by 4 bases, with 11 bases between. CDR3 size: 14 residues. Germline-derived CDR1 and CDR2 are SGHRS and YFSETQ. The CDR3 loop is CASSLLGEGETQYF. As DNA, the CDR3 is TGCGCCAGCAGCTTGTTGGGTGAAGGAGAGACCCAGTACTTC.

The V gene is TRBV27, the J gene TRBJ1-2, with D tentatively TRBD1 (6 bases). This CDR3 is built from 14 residues. V gave up 2 bases and J gave up 7 bases, with 14 bases separating them. The germline V gene has CDR1 MNHEY and CDR2 SMNVEV (reference sequence). Here the CDR3 DNA reads TGTGCCAGCAGTTTAAACCAGGGGCTGGTTGGCTACACCTTC. This sequence encodes CASSLNQGLVGYTF.

Note on this clone: The sample holds other DNA sequences that translate to the same CDR3. The rearrangement links TRBV28 to TRBJ1-5, with D unclear. Germline assignment: CDR1 MDHEN and CDR2 SYDVKM. The CDR3 has 11 amino acids. V shed 6 bases and J shed 6 bases, with 6 bases lying between them. CDR3 in amino acids: CASSLGQPQHF. The CDR3 coding sequence is TGTGCCAGCAGCCTGGGTCAGCCCCAGCATTTT. Together with reference TRBV28 and TRBJ1-5, the CDR3 gives the full variable domain: DVKVTQSSRYLVKRTGEKVFLECVQDMDHENMFWYRQDPGLGLRLIYFSYDVKMKEKGDIPEGYSVSREKKERFSLILESASTNQTSMYLCASSLGQPQHFGDGTRLSIL.

The chain carries TRBV5-4 and TRBJ1-2; 11 bases align to TRBD1. Per germline, CDR1 SGHNT and CDR2 YYREEE (reference sequence). V lost 5 bases and J lost 8; bases outside the gene matches: 8. CDR3 length: 14 residues. CDR3 bases: TGTGCCAGCAGTCAAAGGGACAGGGGGTTAGGCTACACCTTC. Protein: CASSQRDRGLGYTF.

The genes are TRBV7-9 and TRBJ2-2; perhaps D is TRBD1 or TRBD2 (5 bases each). The germline gives CDR1 SEHNR, CDR2 FQNEAQ (reference sequence). CDR3 size: 15 residues. V was cut by 3 bases and J by 5 bases, with 13 bases left in between. The CDR3 region is CASSFRAGTTGELFF. The DNA for the CDR3 is TGTGCCAGCAGCTTCAGGGCCGGGACGACCGGGGAGCTGTTTTTT.

The J gene is TRBJ2-2, the V gene TRBV5-1; 8 bases are a match to TRBD1. This CDR3 region has 15 residues. The germline gives CDR1 SGHRS, CDR2 YFSETQ. V lost 4 bases to trimming and J lost 6 bases; unmatched junction nucleotides: 8. The CDR3 loop is CASSPLETGAGELFF. The CDR3 DNA reads TGCGCCAGCAGCCCCCTGGAGACAGGGGCCGGGGAGCTGTTTTTT. The variable domain in full, completed from reference TRBV5-1 and TRBJ2-2, reads KAGVTQTPRYLIKTRGQQVTLSCSPISGHRSVSWYQQTPGQGLQFLFEYFSETQRNKGNFPGRFSGRQFSNSRSEMNVSTLELGDSALYLCASSPLETGAGELFFGEGSRLTVL.

The rearrangement joins TRBV30 to TRBJ1-5; the D gene is possibly TRBD1 (6 bases). V was clipped by 3 bases and J by 2 bases, with 17 bases between them. The CDR3 contains 16 residues. Germline V gene sequence: CDR1 GTSNPN, CDR2 SVGIG (reference sequence). The CDR3 DNA sequence: TGTGCCTGGAGCGAGCCTGGAGCAGGGGGCAATCAGCCCCAGCATTTT. As protein: CAWSEPGAGGNQPQHF.